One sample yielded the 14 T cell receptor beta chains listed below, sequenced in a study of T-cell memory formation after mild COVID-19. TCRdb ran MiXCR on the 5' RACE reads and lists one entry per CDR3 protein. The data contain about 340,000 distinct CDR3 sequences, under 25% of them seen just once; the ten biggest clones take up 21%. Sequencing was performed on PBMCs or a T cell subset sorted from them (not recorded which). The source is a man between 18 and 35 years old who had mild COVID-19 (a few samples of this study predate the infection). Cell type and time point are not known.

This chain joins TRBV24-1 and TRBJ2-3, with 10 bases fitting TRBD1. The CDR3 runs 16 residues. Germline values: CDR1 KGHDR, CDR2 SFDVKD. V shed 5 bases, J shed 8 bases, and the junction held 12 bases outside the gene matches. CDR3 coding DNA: TGTGCCACCAGTGTCAGACCGGGACAGGGGAAGGGTACGCAGTATTTT. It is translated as CATSVRPGQGKGTQYF.

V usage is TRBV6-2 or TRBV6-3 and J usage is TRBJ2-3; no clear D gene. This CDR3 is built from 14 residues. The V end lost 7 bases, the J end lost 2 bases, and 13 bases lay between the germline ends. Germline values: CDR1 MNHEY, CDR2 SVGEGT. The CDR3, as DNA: TGTGCCAGCAAAACCCGAAGTGCCACAGATACGCAGTATTTT. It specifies CASKTRSATDTQYF.

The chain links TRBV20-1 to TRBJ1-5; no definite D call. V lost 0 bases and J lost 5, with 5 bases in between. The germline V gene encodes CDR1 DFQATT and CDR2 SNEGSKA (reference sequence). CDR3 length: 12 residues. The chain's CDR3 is CSAREGDQPQHF. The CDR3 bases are TGCAGTGCTAGAGAAGGAGATCAGCCCCAGCATTTT.

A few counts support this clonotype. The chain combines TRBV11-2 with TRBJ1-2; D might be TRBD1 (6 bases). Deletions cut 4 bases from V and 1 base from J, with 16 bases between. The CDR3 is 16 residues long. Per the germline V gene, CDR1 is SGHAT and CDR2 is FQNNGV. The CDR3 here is CASSSGQYPNNYGYTF. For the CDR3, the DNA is TGTGCCAGCAGCTCCGGACAGTACCCTAATAACTATGGCTACACCTTC.

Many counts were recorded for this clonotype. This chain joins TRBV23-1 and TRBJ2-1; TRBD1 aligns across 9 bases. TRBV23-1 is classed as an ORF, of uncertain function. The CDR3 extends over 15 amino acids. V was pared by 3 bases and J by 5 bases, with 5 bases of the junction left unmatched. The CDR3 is CASSHQRQGDNEQFF. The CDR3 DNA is TGCGCCAGCAGTCACCAGCGACAGGGGGACAATGAGCAGTTCTTC.

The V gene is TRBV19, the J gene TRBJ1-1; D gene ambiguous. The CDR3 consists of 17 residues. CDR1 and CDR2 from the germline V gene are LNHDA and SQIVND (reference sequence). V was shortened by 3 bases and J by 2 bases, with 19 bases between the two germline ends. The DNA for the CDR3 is TGTGCCAGTAGTATCTTCGGCAGGCAAAAACTTAACACTGAAGCTTTCTTT. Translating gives CASSIFGRQKLNTEAFF.

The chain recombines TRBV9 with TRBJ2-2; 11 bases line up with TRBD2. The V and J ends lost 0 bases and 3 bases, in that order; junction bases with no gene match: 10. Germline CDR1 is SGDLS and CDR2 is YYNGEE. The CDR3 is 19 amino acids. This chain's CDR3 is CASSVAEPGLAEYTGELFF. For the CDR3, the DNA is TGTGCCAGCAGCGTAGCGGAACCGGGACTAGCGGAGTACACCGGGGAGCTGTTTTTT.

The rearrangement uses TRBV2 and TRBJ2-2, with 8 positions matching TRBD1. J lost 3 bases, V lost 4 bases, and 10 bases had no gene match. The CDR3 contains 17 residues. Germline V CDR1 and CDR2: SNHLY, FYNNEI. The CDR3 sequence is CASSGGQGHAHTGELFF. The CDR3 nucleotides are TGTGCCAGCAGTGGTGGACAGGGCCATGCGCACACCGGGGAGCTGTTTTTT. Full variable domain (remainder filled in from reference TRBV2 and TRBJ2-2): EPEVTQTPSHQVTQMGQEVILRCVPISNHLYFYWYRQILGQKVEFLVSFYNNEISEKSEIFDDQFSVERPDGSNFTLKIRSTKLEDSAMYFCASSGGQGHAHTGELFFGEGSRLTVL.

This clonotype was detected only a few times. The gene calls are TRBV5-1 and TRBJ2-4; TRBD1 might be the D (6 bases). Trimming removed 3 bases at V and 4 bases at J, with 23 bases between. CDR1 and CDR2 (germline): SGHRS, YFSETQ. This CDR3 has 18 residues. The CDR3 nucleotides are TGCGCCAGCAGCTCACCCTCCGGGACACAAGTACGGAAAAACATTCAGTACTTC. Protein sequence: CASSSPSGTQVRKNIQYF. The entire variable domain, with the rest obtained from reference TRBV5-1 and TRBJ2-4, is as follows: KAGVTQTPRYLIKTRGQQVTLSCSPISGHRSVSWYQQTPGQGLQFLFEYFSETQRNKGNFPGRFSGRQFSNSRSEMNVSTLELGDSALYLCASSSPSGTQVRKNIQYFGAGTRLSVL.

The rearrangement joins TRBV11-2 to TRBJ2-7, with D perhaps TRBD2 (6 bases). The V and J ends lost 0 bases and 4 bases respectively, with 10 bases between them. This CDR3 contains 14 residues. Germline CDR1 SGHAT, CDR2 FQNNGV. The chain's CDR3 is CASSLDSGGYEQYV. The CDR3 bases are TGTGCCAGCAGCTTAGATAGCGGCGGATACGAGCAGTACGTC.

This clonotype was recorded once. The CDR3, as DNA: TGTGCCAGCAGCTTCTTGGGGTTTCGGGAAAAACTGTTTTTT. It codes for CASSFLGFREKLFF. The chain couples TRBV7-9 to TRBJ1-4; D remains ambiguous. This CDR3 is 14 amino acids long. The V end lost 3 bases, the J end lost 8 bases, and 13 bases lay between the germline ends. CDR1 and CDR2 from the germline V gene are SEHNR and FQNEAQ (reference sequence). The whole variable domain, remainder taken from reference TRBV7-9 and TRBJ1-4, is DTGVSQNPRHKITKRGQNVTFRCDPISEHNRLYWYRQTLGQGPEFLTYFQNEAQLEKSRLLSDRFSAERPKGSFSTLEIQRTEQGDSAMYLCASSFLGFREKLFFGSGTQLSVL.

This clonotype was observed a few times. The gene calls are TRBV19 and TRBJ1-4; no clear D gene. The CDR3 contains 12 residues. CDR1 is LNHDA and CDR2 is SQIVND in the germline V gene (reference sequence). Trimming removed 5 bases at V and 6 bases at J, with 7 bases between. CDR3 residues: CASSYPDEKLFF. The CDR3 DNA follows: TGTGCCAGTAGTTATCCCGATGAAAAACTGTTTTTT.

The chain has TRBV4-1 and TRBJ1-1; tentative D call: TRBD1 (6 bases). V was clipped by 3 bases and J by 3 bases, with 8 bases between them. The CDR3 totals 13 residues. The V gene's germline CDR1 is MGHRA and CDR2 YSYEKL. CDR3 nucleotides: TGCGCCAGCAGCCAGGGGGGGCACACTGAAGCTTTCTTT. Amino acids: CASSQGGHTEAFF.

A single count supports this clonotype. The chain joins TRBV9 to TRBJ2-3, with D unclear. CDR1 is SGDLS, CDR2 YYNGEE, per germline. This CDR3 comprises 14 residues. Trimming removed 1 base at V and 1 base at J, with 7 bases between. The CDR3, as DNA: TGTGCCAGCAGCGTAAGGTTCGGCACAGATACGCAGTATTTT. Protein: CASSVRFGTDTQYF.